Following are 17 T cell receptor beta chains from one sample sequenced in a study of blood T cell repertoires in COVID-19. Using immunoSEQ multiplex PCR, the repertoire was profiled, and TCRdb retains in-frame clones only, with some absent. The table has about 220,000 clones, 60% to 85% seen once. Sequencing input: peripheral blood. The origin of the receptors is a woman in her 70s with acute or convalescent COVID-19.

This clone has a single count. The chain has TRBV28 and TRBJ1-5, with 8 bases aligning to TRBD1. This CDR3 spans 14 amino acids. Looked up from germline, CDR1 is MDHEN and CDR2 is SYDVKM. V trimming: 5 bases; J trimming: 2 bases; junction bases outside the gene matches: 2. As DNA, the CDR3 is TGTGCCAGCAGTCTGGACAGGGGCAATCAGCCCCAGCATTTT. Encoded protein: CASSLDRGNQPQHF.

The chain recombines TRBV4-3 with TRBJ2-3; TRBD2 aligns across 9 bases. In germline, CDR1 is LGHNA, CDR2 YSLEER. J gave up 4 bases and V 1 base, and 3 bases lay outside the gene matches. This CDR3 contains 15 residues. The CDR3 DNA follows: TGCGCCAGCAGCCAAGGAGGCGGGGGGGCAGATACGCAGTATTTT. Residues: CASSQGGGGADTQYF.

The chain has TRBV7-2 and TRBJ1-4, with 9 positions matching TRBD1. The CDR3 is made up of 15 amino acids. Germline-derived CDR1 and CDR2 are SGHTA and FQGNSA. V shed 5 bases, J shed 6 bases, and the junction held 7 bases outside the gene matches. CDR3 in DNA: TGTGCCAGCAGCCCTACCGGGACAGGGTATGAAAAACTGTTTTTT. It specifies CASSPTGTGYEKLFF.

J is TRBJ2-3 and V is TRBV7-2; 10 nucleotides agree with TRBD2. Germline V CDR1 and CDR2: SGHTA, FQGNSA. V dropped 4 bases and J dropped 4; count of bases not matched to a gene: 5. The CDR3 length is 15 residues. Here the CDR3 DNA reads TGTGCCAGCAGCTCAGTTAGCGGGGGGTCAGATACGCAGTATTTT. The encoded protein is CASSSVSGGSDTQYF. The variable domain in full, completed from reference TRBV7-2 and TRBJ2-3, reads GAGVSQSPSNKVTEKGKDVELRCDPISGHTALYWYRQSLGQGLEFLIYFQGNSAPDKSGLPSDRFSAERTGGSVSTLTIQRTQQEDSAVYLCASSSVSGGSDTQYFGPGTRLTVL.

The chain links TRBV7-2 to TRBJ2-2; TRBD1 aligns across 7 bases. The germline gives CDR1 SGHTA, CDR2 FQGNSA. The CDR3 has 15 residues. After removal of 3 bases from V and 0 bases from J, the junction contained 1 base not matched to a gene. The DNA for the CDR3 is TGTGCCAGCAGCTTCGGGACAGCGAACACCGGGGAGCTGTTTTTT. The encoded protein is CASSFGTANTGELFF.

CDR3 sequence reads: CASSDLGGTANTGELFF. For the CDR3, the DNA is TGCGCCAGCAGTGACCTCGGGGGGACCGCGAACACCGGGGAGCTGTTTTTT. The J gene is TRBJ2-2, the V gene TRBV10-2; 7 nucleotides align to TRBD2. CDR1 is WSHSY and CDR2 is SAAADI in the germline V gene. The CDR3 sequence is 17 residues long. Trimming removed 3 bases from V and 0 bases from J; junction bases left unmatched: 7.

The chain joins TRBV4-1 to TRBJ2-2; 9 nucleotides agree with TRBD1. Germline V gene data show CDR1 as MGHRA and CDR2 as YSYEKL. V was clipped by 6 bases and J by 4 bases; unmatched bases: 9. This CDR3 region has 16 residues. The CDR3 nucleotides read TGCGCCAGCAGGGGGCTCGACAGGGGGGCCACCGGGGAGCTGTTTTTT. Translation gives CASRGLDRGATGELFF.

The genes are TRBV6-4 and TRBJ2-5; the match to TRBD2 covers 12 bases. The CDR3 sequence is 18 residues long. Per the germline V gene, CDR1 is MRHNA and CDR2 is SNTAGT. J lost 2 bases, V lost 5 bases, and 12 bases had no gene match. The CDR3 DNA is TGTGCCAGCAGTAGGCTAGCGGGGGGGCGGACTCTTCAAGAGACCCAGTACTTC. Protein sequence: CASSRLAGGRTLQETQYF.

This clone has just one count. The chain couples TRBV4-3 to TRBJ2-1; TRBD2 aligns across 11 bases. Germline trimming cut 0 bases from V and 7 bases from J; bases unmatched to any gene: 8. Germline V gives CDR1 LGHNA, CDR2 YSLEER. The CDR3 spans 17 residues. The CDR3 reads CASSQESSGGAGNEQFF. The DNA for the CDR3 is TGCGCCAGCAGCCAAGAGAGTAGCGGGGGGGCCGGGAATGAGCAGTTCTTC.

V and J are TRBV19 and TRBJ1-5; weak D call: TRBD1 (5 bases). This CDR3 comprises 15 residues. Germline V gene sequence: CDR1 LNHDA, CDR2 SQIVND (reference sequence). V lost 9 bases and J lost 0, with 15 bases in between. CDR3 sequence: CASSRGRDSNQPQHF. The CDR3 DNA sequence: TGTGCCAGCTCTCGGGGGAGAGATAGCAATCAGCCCCAGCATTTT.

This chain joins TRBV5-1 and TRBJ1-2; D possibly corresponds to TRBD1 (6 bases). The V and J ends lost 4 bases and 1 base respectively, with 14 bases between them. The length of the CDR3 is 15 residues. Germline-derived CDR1 and CDR2 are SGHRS and YFSETQ. The CDR3 loop is CASSASGQINYGYTF. CDR3 sequence (DNA): TGCGCCAGCAGCGCCTCAGGACAGATTAACTATGGCTACACCTTC.

This clone was found a few times. V and J are TRBV6-5 and TRBJ2-2, with 7 bases that match TRBD2. Germline lookup yields CDR1 MNHEY and CDR2 SVGAGI. V was clipped by 7 bases and J by 2 bases; unmatched bases: 4. The CDR3 spans 14 residues. CDR3 DNA sequence: TGTGCCAGCAAACCGGGACTAAACACCGGGGAGCTGTTTTTT. Residues: CASKPGLNTGELFF.

To note about this clone: At the DNA level, this CDR3 is encoded by other sequences in the same sample as well. J is TRBJ1-2 and V is TRBV12-3 or TRBV12-4; D is undetermined. The length of the CDR3 is 12 residues. The germline V and J ends were trimmed by 1 base and 5 bases, with 5 bases remaining between them. CDR3 in amino acids: CASSLGVYGYTF. DNA of the CDR3: TGTGCCAGCAGTTTAGGAGTTTATGGCTACACCTTC.

V and J are TRBV18 and TRBJ2-2; D gene unclear. V was trimmed by 2 bases and J by 1 base, leaving 5 bases between them. The germline CDR1 and CDR2 sequences are KGHSH and LQKENI. The CDR3 consists of 14 residues. The CDR3 DNA reads TGTGCCAGCTCACCATTACAGAACACCGGGGAGCTGTTTTTT. Its protein product is CASSPLQNTGELFF.

There are a few counts of this clone. This chain uses TRBV3-1 (or the pseudogene TRBV3-2) with TRBJ1-3, with D maybe TRBD1 (6 bases). Per germline, CDR1 LGHDT and CDR2 YNNKEL (reference sequence). The CDR3 extends over 15 amino acids. V was trimmed by 4 bases and J by 3 bases, leaving 13 bases between them. The CDR3 DNA follows: TGTGCCAGCAGCCCTTCGGGACACTATGGAAACACCATATATTTT. As protein: CASSPSGHYGNTIYF.

This chain connects TRBV7-8 to TRBJ1-2, with 9 bases that match TRBD1. This CDR3 contains 16 residues. From germline, CDR1 is SGHVS and CDR2 FQNEAQ. V shed 0 bases, J shed 4 bases, and the junction held 6 bases outside the gene matches. CDR3 bases: TGTGCCAGCAGCTTAGCGCAGCAACAGGGGGCCTATGGCTACACCTTC. Translating gives CASSLAQQQGAYGYTF.

The chain uses TRBV7-2 and TRBJ2-1, with TRBD2 matching over 13 bases. CDR3 length: 15 residues. Germline V CDR1 and CDR2: SGHTA, FQGNSA. V lost 4 bases and J lost 7; bases outside the gene matches: 4. In DNA form, the CDR3 reads TGTGCCAGCAGCTCCCAGGGACTAGCGGGGAATGAGCAGTTCTTC. This encodes CASSSQGLAGNEQFF.